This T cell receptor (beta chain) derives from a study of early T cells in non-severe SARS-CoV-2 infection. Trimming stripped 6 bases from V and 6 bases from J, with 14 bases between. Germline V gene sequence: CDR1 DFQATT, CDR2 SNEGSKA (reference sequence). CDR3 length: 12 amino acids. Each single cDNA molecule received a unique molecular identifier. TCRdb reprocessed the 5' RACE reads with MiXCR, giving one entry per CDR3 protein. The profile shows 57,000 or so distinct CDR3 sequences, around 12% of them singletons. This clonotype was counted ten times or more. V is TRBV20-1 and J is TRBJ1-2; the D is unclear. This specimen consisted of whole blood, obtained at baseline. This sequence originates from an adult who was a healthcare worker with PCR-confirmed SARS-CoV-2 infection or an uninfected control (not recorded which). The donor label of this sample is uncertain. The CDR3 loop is CSALDGDHGYTF. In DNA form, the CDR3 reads TGCAGTGCCCTGGACGGTGACCATGGCTACACCTTC.